A single sample is the source of the 21 T cell receptor beta chains below, sequenced in a study of blood T cells in healthy people across ages. A second PCR, run for about 7 to 12 cycles, used a sample-barcoded 5' primer plus a J-beta primer mix. TCRdb reprocessed the 5' RACE reads with MiXCR, giving one entry per CDR3 protein. The sample has around 1.5 million distinct CDR3 sequences, 59% seen once. The material sequenced was blood. These receptors all stem from a man aged 18 to 30 in good health.

This clonotype was found a few times. V usage is TRBV19 and J usage is TRBJ1-1; D gene ambiguous. V lost 2 bases and J lost 0, with 4 bases in between. The CDR3 is 13 amino acids. Germline V gene sequence: CDR1 LNHDA, CDR2 SQIVND (reference sequence). The DNA of the CDR3 is TGTGCCAGTAGTATATCCATGAACACTGAAGCTTTCTTT. Its translation is CASSISMNTEAFF.

The V and J genes are TRBV5-6 and TRBJ2-2; D is possibly TRBD1 (6 bases). V lost 1 base and J lost 1, with 11 bases in between. Germline CDR1 reads SGHDT; CDR2 reads YYEEEE. The length of the CDR3 is 16 residues. The DNA for the CDR3 is TGTGCCAGCAGCTTGAGGAACAGGGTGAACACCGGGGAGCTGTTTTTT. It codes for CASSLRNRVNTGELFF. The full variable domain, in which reference TRBV5-6 and TRBJ2-2 provide the parts outside the CDR3, is DAGVTQSPTHLIKTRGQQVTLRCSPKSGHDTVSWYQQALGQGPQFIFQYYEEEERQRGNFPDRFSGHQFPNYSSELNVNALLLGDSALYLCASSLRNRVNTGELFFGEGSRLTVL.

This clonotype was detected only a few times. The rearrangement joins TRBV20-1 to TRBJ2-7, with D perhaps matching TRBD1 (5 bases). The V end was cut by 3 bases, the J end by 0 bases, with 9 bases between. The CDR3 covers 13 residues. The germline gives CDR1 DFQATT, CDR2 SNEGSKA (reference sequence). DNA for the CDR3: TGCAGTGCTAGGGGCAGGGCCTCCTACGAGCAGTACTTC. Protein: CSARGRASYEQYF.

Remarks on this clonotype: Compared with germline, one end of the junction differs, possibly owing to a read error. V is TRBV6-2 or TRBV6-3 and J is TRBJ2-7; 10 positions match TRBD2. The length of the CDR3 is 16 residues. Germline assignment: CDR1 MNHEY and CDR2 SVGEGT. The chain's CDR3 is CASSSYSSGGSYEQYF. In nucleotides, the CDR3 is TGCGCCAGCAGTTCCTACTCTAGCGGGGGCTCCTACGAGCAGTACTTC.

The rearrangement links TRBV7-9 to TRBJ2-7, with TRBD1 matching over 9 bases. The CDR3 length is 14 residues. V gave up 0 bases and J gave up 8 bases; unmatched junction bases: 5. Germline V CDR1 and CDR2: SEHNR, FQNEAQ (reference sequence). The CDR3 DNA sequence: TGTGCCAGCAGCTTAGCGATACAGGGGGCCAAGCAGTACTTC. Translating it yields CASSLAIQGAKQYF.

The chain joins TRBV12-3 or TRBV12-4 to TRBJ2-1, with a weak D call TRBD2 (5 bases). CDR3 size: 14 residues. Trimming took off 8 bases at V and 0 bases at J, with 11 bases between the two ends. The CDR3 sequence: CASGLAFSYNEQFF. The CDR3 DNA sequence: TGTGCCAGCGGTCTAGCTTTCTCCTACAATGAGCAGTTCTTC.

The chain is built from TRBV7-2 and TRBJ2-4, with D possibly called TRBD1 or TRBD2 (7 bases each). TRBJ2-5 matches the DNA end more closely, so the J call is doubtful. CDR3 length equals 14 residues. Germline loops: CDR1 SGHTA, CDR2 FQGNSA. DNA of the CDR3: TGTGCCAGCAGCTTAGAGCAGGGGGGGAAGACCCAGTACTTC. This gives the protein CASSLEQGGKTQYF.

In its sample, this clonotype was seen a few times. The chain uses TRBV27 and TRBJ2-7; tentatively, D is TRBD1 (5 bases). V lost 3 bases and J 6 bases, leaving 12 bases between the germline ends. Germline lookup yields CDR1 MNHEY and CDR2 SMNVEV (reference sequence). This CDR3 is 13 amino acids long. CDR3 residues: CASSLWGQGEQYF. The CDR3 DNA follows: TGTGCCAGCAGTTTGTGGGGTCAGGGCGAGCAGTACTTC.

The rearrangement joins TRBV2 to TRBJ1-4; D is undetermined. Germline CDR1 reads SNHLY; CDR2 reads FYNNEI. This CDR3 region has 12 residues. The ends were cut back, 6 bases at V and 7 bases at J, with 9 bases in the middle. The chain's CDR3 is CASSPPLEKLFF. The CDR3 DNA reads as TGTGCCAGCAGCCCCCCCCTTGAAAAACTGTTTTTT.

Only a few counts were recorded for this clonotype. V and J are TRBV20-1 and TRBJ1-2, with unresolved D. V shed 5 bases and J shed 4 bases, with 17 bases lying between them. CDR3 length: 14 amino acids. The germline V gene encodes CDR1 DFQATT and CDR2 SNEGSKA (reference sequence). The CDR3 coding sequence is TGCAGTGCTCCCCCGGCACCCTTTGGCTATGGCTACACCTTC. This sequence encodes CSAPPAPFGYGYTF.

This rearrangement joins TRBV7-2 to TRBJ2-7; D is tentatively TRBD1 or TRBD2 (5 bases each). Germline values: CDR1 SGHTA, CDR2 FQGNSA. Between the trimmed V and J ends, which lost 5 bases and 3 bases, there was a span of 17 bases. This CDR3 is 15 amino acids long. CDR3 loop: CASSPRDGWGYEQYF. CDR3 nucleotides: TGTGCCAGCAGCCCAAGGGACGGTTGGGGCTACGAGCAGTACTTC.

The V and J genes are TRBV29-1 and TRBJ1-1, with a weak D call TRBD1 (6 bases). Germline V gene data show CDR1 as SQVTM and CDR2 as ANQGSEA. This CDR3 region has 12 residues. The ends were cut back, 6 bases at V and 1 base at J, with 9 bases in the middle. The CDR3 DNA reads as TGCAGCGTGGCCAGGGGGAACACTGAAGCTTTCTTT. Protein: CSVARGNTEAFF. The entire variable domain, with the rest obtained from reference TRBV29-1 and TRBJ1-1, is as follows: SAVISQKPSRDICQRGTSLTIQCQVDSQVTMMFWYRQQPGQSLTLIATANQGSEATYESGFVIDKFPISRPNLTFSTLTVSNMSPEDSSIYLCSVARGNTEAFFGQGTRLTVV.

This chain connects TRBV7-9 to TRBJ1-1; 8 positions match TRBD1. The CDR3 contains 15 residues. Per germline, CDR1 SEHNR and CDR2 FQNEAQ (reference sequence). The J segment lost 8 bases and the V segment lost 5 bases, leaving 13 bases of the junction unmatched. CDR3 bases: TGTGCCAGCAGCCCCATCAGGACAGGGCCATTGGAAGCTTTCTTT. Its translation is CASSPIRTGPLEAFF.

The V and J genes are TRBV9 and TRBJ2-5; 8 nucleotides line up with TRBD2. The trim removed 3 bases at V and 0 bases at J, leaving 7 bases unmatched. CDR3 length equals 16 residues. Germline V gives CDR1 SGDLS, CDR2 YYNGEE. The CDR3 coding sequence is TGTGCCAGCAGCGAAAGCGGGGGTTCGTACCAAGAGACCCAGTACTTC. Protein: CASSESGGSYQETQYF.

Many counts were recorded for this clonotype. The rearrangement uses TRBV27 and TRBJ2-7; D might be TRBD1 (6 bases). The CDR3 spans 14 residues. Germline CDR1 reads MNHEY; CDR2 reads SMNVEV (reference sequence). Deletions cut 6 bases from V and 3 bases from J, with 15 bases between. As DNA, the CDR3 is TGTGCCAGCAGCTTGGCAGGGGCTTTCTACGAGCAGTACTTC. Translation gives CASSLAGAFYEQYF.

The chain links TRBV7-6 to TRBJ2-3; possible D gene TRBD2, 7 bases. The germline V and J ends were trimmed by 3 bases and 5 bases, with 21 bases remaining between them. Germline loops: CDR1 SGHVS, CDR2 FNYEAQ. This CDR3 is built from 17 residues. The CDR3 loop is CASSLPINGGGGDTQYF. The CDR3 coding sequence is TGTGCCAGCAGCTTGCCTATCAACGGGGGAGGGGGAGATACGCAGTATTTT.

This clonotype was seen only a few times. The rearrangement uses TRBV29-1 and TRBJ2-3; D possibly corresponds to TRBD1 (6 bases). Germline CDR1 is SQVTM and CDR2 is ANQGSEA. The CDR3 runs to 14 residues. Deletions cut 6 bases from V and 6 bases from J, with 19 bases between. CDR3 bases: TGCAGCGTGGTGCCGGCAGGGGAGACCGATACGCAGTATTTT. It encodes CSVVPAGETDTQYF.

V and J are TRBV6-2 or TRBV6-3 and TRBJ2-1, with 8 nucleotides matching TRBD2. In germline, CDR1 is MNHEY, CDR2 SVGEGT. V lost 2 bases, J lost 7 bases, and 13 bases stayed unmatched. The CDR3 runs to 17 residues. The CDR3 bases are TGTGCCAGCAGTTACGGCAGCGGGGGCCTATTATGGAATGAGCAGTTCTTC. Protein sequence: CASSYGSGGLLWNEQFF.

This chain joins TRBV11-2 and TRBJ2-7; D not resolved. From germline, CDR1 is SGHAT and CDR2 FQNNGV. The CDR3 loop spans 12 amino acids. Between the trimmed V and J ends, which lost 1 base and 11 bases, there was a span of 12 bases. The CDR3 DNA follows: TGTGCCAGCAGCTTAGCGGCAGGCCAGGAGTACTTC. Its translation: CASSLAAGQEYF.

V gene TRBV27 combines with J gene TRBJ2-5, with a tentative D call TRBD1 (6 bases). V was pared by 5 bases and J by 3 bases, with 16 bases between. Germline loops: CDR1 MNHEY, CDR2 SMNVEV (reference sequence). The CDR3 is 15 amino acids. CDR3 residues: CASSRAWTAKETQYF. Written as DNA, the CDR3 is TGTGCCAGCAGTCGCGCTTGGACAGCAAAAGAGACCCAGTACTTC.

This clonotype was found a few times. This chain's CDR3 is CASSQPTGDNSPLHF. CDR3 nucleotides: TGCGCCAGCAGCCAACCCACAGGGGATAATTCACCCCTCCACTTT. This chain links TRBV4-1 with TRBJ1-6; 7 nucleotides match TRBD1. Trimming took 2 bases from V and 5 from J; bases not matched to a gene: 3. The CDR3 contains 15 residues. From germline, CDR1 is MGHRA and CDR2 YSYEKL.